Given below is one TCR beta chain in context. Each PCR contained spiked-in synthetic TCR analog templates. Method: immunoSEQ multiplex PCR; TCRdb's copy keeps in-frame clones and lacks some. The table has approximately 63,000 clones, 81% seen once. Sample time point: pretreatment peripheral blood. There were between 1 and 8 samples from each patient, taken pretreatment and on-treatment. The source of the sample is a study of PD-L1 blockade in urothelial cancer. On the study more broadly: Male patients with bladder-origin urothelial cancer numbered about nine tenths of the roughly 29.

This CDR3 has 14 amino acids. V lost 3 bases, J lost 2 bases, and 10 bases lay in between. Looked up from germline, CDR1 is SGHTA and CDR2 is FQGNSA. The chain joins TRBV7-2 to TRBJ2-5; TRBD2 might be the D (5 bases). Sequenced material: PBMCs, taken around atezolizumab (anti-PD-L1) treatment. This receptor was identified in a man in his 70s with urothelial cancer. The CDR3 is CASSFPGIQETQYF. In DNA form, the CDR3 reads TGTGCCAGCAGCTTTCCCGGGATACAAGAGACCCAGTACTTC.